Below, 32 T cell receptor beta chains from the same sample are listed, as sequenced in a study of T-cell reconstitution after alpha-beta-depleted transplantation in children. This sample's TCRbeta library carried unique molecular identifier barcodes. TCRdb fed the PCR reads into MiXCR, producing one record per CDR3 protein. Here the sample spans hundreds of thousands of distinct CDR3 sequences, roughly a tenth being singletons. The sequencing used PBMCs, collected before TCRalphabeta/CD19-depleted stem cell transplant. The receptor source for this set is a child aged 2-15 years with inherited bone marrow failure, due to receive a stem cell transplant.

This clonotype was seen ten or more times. CDR3 sequence (DNA): TGTGCCAGCAGCTTAGATCGGGGAGGCTACAATGAGCAGTTCTTC. Translated, it gives CASSLDRGGYNEQFF. The chain carries TRBV11-2 and TRBJ2-1; perhaps TRBD2 as D (6 bases). Trimming took off 0 bases at V and 3 bases at J, with 9 bases between the two ends. CDR3 length equals 15 residues. Germline V gene sequence: CDR1 SGHAT, CDR2 FQNNGV. The entire variable domain, with the rest obtained from reference TRBV11-2 and TRBJ2-1, is as follows: EAGVAQSPRYKIIEKRQSVAFWCNPISGHATLYWYQQILGQGPKLLIQFQNNGVVDDSQLPKDRFSAERLKGVDSTLKIQPAKLEDSAVYLCASSLDRGGYNEQFFGPGTRLTVL.

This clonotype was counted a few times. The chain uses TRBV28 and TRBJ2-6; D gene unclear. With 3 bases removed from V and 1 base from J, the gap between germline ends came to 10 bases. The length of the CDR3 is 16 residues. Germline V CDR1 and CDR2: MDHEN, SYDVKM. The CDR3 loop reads CASSFTFSSGANVLTF. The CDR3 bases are TGTGCCAGCAGTTTCACTTTCTCGTCTGGGGCCAACGTCCTGACTTTC.

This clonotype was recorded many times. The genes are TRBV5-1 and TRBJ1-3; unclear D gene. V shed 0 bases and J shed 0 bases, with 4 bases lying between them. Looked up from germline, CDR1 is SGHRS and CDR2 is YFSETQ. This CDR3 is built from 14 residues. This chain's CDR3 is CASSLDFSGNTIYF. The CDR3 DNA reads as TGCGCCAGCAGCTTGGATTTCTCTGGAAACACCATATATTTT.

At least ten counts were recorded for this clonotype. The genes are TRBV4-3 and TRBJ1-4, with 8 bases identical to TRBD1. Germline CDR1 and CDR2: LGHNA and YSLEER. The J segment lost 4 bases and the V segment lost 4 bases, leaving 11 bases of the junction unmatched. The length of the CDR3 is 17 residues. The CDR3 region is CASSPIGQGMGNEKLFF. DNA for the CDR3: TGCGCCAGCAGCCCCATCGGACAGGGCATGGGTAATGAAAAACTGTTTTTT.

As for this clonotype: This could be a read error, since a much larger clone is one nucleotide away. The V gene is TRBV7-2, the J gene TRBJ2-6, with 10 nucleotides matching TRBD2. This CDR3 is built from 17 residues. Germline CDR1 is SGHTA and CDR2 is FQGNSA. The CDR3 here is CAISVSSGRSGANVLTF. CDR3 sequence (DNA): TGTGCCATCAGCGTCTCTAGCGGGAGATCTGGGGCCAACGTCCTGACTTTC.

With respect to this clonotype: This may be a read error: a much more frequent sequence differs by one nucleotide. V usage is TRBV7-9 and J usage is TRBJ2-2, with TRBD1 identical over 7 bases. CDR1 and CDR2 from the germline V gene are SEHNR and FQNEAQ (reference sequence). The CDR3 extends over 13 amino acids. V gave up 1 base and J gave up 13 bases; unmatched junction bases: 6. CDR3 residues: CASSLGTGRALFF. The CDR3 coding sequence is TGTGCCAGCAGCTTAGGGACAGGACGGGCGCTGTTTTTT.

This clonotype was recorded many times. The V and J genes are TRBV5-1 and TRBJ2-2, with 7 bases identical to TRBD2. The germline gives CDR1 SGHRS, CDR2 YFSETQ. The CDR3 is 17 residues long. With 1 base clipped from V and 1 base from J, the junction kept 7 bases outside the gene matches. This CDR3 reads CASSLSRREKNTGELFF. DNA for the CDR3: TGCGCCAGCAGCTTGAGCCGGCGGGAGAAGAACACCGGGGAGCTGTTTTTT.

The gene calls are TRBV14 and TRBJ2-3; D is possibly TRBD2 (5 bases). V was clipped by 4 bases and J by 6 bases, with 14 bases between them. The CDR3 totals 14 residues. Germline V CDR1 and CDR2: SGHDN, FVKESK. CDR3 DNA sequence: TGTGCCAGCAGCCTCCGGGGAACGACCGATACGCAGTATTTT. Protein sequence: CASSLRGTTDTQYF.

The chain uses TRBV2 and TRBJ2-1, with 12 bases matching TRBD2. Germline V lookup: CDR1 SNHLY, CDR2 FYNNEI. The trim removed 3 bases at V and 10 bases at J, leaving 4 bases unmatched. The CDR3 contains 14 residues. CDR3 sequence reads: CASSDGLAGGEQFF. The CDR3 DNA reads TGTGCCAGCAGTGATGGGCTAGCGGGAGGGGAGCAGTTCTTC. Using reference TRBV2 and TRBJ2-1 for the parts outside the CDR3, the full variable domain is EPEVTQTPSHQVTQMGQEVILRCVPISNHLYFYWYRQILGQKVEFLVSFYNNEISEKSEIFDDQFSVERPDGSNFTLKIRSTKLEDSAMYFCASSDGLAGGEQFFGPGTRLTVL.

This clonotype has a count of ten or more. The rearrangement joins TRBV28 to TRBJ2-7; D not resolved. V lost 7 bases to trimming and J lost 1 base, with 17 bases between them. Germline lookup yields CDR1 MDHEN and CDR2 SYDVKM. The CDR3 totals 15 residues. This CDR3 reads CASTPVGSNSYEQYF. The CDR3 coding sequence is TGTGCCAGCACCCCCGTAGGATCGAATTCCTACGAGCAGTACTTC.

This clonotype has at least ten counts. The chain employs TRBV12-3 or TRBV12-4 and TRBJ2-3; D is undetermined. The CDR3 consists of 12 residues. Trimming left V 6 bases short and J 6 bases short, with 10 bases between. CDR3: CASSRPGDTQYF. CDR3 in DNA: TGTGCCAGCAGCCGCCCGGGTGATACGCAGTATTTT.

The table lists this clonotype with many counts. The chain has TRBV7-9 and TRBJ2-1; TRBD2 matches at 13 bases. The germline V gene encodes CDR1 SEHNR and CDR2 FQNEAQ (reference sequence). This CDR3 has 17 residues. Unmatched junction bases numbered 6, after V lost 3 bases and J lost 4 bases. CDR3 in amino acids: CASSFGLAGVIYNEQFF. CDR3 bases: TGTGCCAGCAGCTTCGGACTAGCGGGAGTGATATACAATGAGCAGTTCTTC.

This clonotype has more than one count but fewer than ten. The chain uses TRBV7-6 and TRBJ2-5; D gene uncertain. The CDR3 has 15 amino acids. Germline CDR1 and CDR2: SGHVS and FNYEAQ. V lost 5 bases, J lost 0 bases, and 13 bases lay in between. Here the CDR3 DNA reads TGTGCCAGCAGCCCCCTCGCTCCAGACCAAGAGACCCAGTACTTC. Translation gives CASSPLAPDQETQYF. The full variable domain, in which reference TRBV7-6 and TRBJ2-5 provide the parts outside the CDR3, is GAGVSQSPRYKVTKRGQDVALRCDPISGHVSLYWYRQALGQGPEFLTYFNYEAQQDKSGLPNDRFSAERPEGSISTLTIQRTEQRDSAMYRCASSPLAPDQETQYFGPGTRLLVL.

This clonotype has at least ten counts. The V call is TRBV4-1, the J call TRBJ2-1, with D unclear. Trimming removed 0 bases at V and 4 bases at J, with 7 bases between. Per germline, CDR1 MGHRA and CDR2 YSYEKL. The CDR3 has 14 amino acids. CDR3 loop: CASSQDQLYNEQFF. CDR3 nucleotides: TGCGCCAGCAGCCAAGATCAACTGTACAATGAGCAGTTCTTC.

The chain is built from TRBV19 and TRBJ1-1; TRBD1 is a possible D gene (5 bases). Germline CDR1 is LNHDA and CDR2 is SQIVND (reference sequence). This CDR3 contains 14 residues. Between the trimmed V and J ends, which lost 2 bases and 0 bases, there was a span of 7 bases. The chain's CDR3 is CASSIRGMNTEAFF. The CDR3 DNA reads TGTGCCAGTAGTATAAGGGGAATGAACACTGAAGCTTTCTTT.

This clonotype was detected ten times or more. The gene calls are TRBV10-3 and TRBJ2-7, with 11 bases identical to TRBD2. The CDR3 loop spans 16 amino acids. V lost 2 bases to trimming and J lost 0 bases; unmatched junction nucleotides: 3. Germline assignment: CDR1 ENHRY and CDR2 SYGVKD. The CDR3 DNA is TGTGCCATCAGTGAGATGCTAGCGGGAGGCTCCTACGAGCAGTACTTC. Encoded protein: CAISEMLAGGSYEQYF.

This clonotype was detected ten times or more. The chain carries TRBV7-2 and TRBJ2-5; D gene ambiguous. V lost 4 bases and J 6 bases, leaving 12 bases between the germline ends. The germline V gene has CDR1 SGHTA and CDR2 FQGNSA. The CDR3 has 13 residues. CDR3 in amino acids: CASSSSPMQTQYF. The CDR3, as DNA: TGTGCCAGCAGCTCAAGCCCTATGCAGACCCAGTACTTC. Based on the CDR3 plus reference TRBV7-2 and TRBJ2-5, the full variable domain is GAGVSQSPSNKVTEKGKDVELRCDPISGHTALYWYRQSLGQGLEFLIYFQGNSAPDKSGLPSDRFSAERTGGSVSTLTIQRTQQEDSAVYLCASSSSPMQTQYFGPGTRLLVL.

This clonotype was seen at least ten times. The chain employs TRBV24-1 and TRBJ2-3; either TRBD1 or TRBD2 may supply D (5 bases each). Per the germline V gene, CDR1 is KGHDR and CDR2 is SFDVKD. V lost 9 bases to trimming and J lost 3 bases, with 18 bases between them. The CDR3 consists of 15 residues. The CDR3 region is CATQGTLMMTDTQYF. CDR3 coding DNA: TGTGCCACCCAAGGGACCCTTATGATGACAGATACGCAGTATTTT.

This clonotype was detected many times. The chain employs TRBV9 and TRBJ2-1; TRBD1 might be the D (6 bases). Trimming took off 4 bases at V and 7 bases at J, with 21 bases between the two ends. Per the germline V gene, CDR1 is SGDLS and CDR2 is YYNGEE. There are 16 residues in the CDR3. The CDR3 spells CASSPRTASVVNEQFF. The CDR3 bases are TGTGCCAGCAGCCCTAGGACAGCCAGCGTTGTGAATGAGCAGTTCTTC.

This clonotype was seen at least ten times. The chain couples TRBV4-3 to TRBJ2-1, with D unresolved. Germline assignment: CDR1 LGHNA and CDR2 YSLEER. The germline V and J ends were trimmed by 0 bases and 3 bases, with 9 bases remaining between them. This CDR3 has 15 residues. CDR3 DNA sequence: TGCGCCAGCAGCCAAGATCCCGGCCGCTACAATGAGCAGTTCTTC. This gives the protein CASSQDPGRYNEQFF.

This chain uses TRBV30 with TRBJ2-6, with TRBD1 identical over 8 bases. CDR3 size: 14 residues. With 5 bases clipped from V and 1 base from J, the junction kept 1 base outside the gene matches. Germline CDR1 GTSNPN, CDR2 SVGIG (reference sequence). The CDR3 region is CAWWTGSGANVLTF. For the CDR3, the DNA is TGTGCCTGGTGGACAGGGTCTGGGGCCAACGTCCTGACTTTC.

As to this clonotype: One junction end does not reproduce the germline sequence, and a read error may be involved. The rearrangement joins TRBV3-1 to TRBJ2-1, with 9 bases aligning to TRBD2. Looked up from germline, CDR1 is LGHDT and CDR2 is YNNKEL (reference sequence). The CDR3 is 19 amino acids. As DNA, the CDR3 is TGTACCAGCAGTTTGCGGCCACTAGCGGGCCACCTCTCCTACAATGAGCAGTTCTTC. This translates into CTSSLRPLAGHLSYNEQFF.

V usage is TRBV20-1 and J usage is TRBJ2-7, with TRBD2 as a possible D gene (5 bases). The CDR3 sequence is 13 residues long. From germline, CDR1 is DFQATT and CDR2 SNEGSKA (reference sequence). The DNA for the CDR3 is TGCAGGGTTAGTTCGGGAAACTCCTACGAGCAGTACTTC. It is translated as CRVSSGNSYEQYF.

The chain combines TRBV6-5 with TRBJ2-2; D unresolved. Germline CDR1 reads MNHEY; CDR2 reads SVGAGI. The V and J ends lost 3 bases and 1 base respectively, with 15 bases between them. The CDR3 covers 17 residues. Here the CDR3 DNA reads TGTGCCAGCAGTTATTCCTCAGGCCTGAAGAACACCGGGGAGCTGTTTTTT. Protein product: CASSYSSGLKNTGELFF.

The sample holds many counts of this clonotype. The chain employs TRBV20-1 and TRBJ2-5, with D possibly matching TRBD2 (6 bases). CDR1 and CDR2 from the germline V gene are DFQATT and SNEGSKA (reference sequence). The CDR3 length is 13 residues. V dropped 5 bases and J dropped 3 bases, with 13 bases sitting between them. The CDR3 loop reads CSAGSIAEETQYF. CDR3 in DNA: TGCAGTGCTGGATCAATAGCGGAAGAGACCCAGTACTTC.

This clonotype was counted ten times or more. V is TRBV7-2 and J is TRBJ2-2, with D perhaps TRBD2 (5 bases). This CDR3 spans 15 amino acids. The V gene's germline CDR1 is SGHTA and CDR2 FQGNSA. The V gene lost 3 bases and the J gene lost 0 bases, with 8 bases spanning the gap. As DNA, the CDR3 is TGTGCCAGCAGCTTCCGGACTGCGAACACCGGGGAGCTGTTTTTT. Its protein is CASSFRTANTGELFF.

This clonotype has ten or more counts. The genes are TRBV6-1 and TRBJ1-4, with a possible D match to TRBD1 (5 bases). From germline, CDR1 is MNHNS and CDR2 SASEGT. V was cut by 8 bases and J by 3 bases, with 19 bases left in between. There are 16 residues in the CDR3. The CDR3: CASGQGIYVANEKLFF. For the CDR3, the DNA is TGTGCCAGCGGGCAGGGAATATATGTAGCTAATGAAAAACTGTTTTTT.

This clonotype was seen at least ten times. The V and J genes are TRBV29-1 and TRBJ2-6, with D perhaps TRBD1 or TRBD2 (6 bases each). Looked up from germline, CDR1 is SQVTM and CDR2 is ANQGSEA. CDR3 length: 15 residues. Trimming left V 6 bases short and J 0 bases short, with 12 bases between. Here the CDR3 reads CSVGGVFSGANVLTF. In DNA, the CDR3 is TGCAGCGTCGGGGGCGTGTTCTCTGGGGCCAACGTCCTGACTTTC.

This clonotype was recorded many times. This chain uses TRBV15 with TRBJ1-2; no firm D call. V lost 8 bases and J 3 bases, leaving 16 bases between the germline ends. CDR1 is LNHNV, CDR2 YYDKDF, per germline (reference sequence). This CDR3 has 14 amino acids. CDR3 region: CATSNERFDYGYTF. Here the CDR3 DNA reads TGTGCCACCTCTAATGAAAGGTTTGACTATGGCTACACCTTC.

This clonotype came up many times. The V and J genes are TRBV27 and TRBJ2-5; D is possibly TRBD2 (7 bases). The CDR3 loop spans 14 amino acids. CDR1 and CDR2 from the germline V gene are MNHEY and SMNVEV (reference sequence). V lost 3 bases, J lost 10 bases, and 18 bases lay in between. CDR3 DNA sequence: TGTGCCAGCAGTTTGATGGCGGGGGACACGGGCCAGTACTTC. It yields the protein CASSLMAGDTGQYF.

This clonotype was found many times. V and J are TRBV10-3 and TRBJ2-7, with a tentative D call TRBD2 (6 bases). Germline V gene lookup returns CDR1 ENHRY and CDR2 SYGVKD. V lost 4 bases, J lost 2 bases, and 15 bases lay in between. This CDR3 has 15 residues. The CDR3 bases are TGTGCCATCAGTGGGGCGCGGGGTCTTACCTACGAGCAGTACTTC. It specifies CAISGARGLTYEQYF.

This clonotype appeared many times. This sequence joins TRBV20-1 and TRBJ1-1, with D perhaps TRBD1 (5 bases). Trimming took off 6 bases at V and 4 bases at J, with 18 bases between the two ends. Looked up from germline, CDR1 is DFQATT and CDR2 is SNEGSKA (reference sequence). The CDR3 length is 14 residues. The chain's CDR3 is CSAGSPPRGTEAFF. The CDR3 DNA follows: TGCAGTGCCGGGAGCCCACCAAGGGGCACTGAAGCTTTCTTT.